This T cell receptor (beta chain) was observed in a study of T-cell reconstitution after alpha-beta-depleted transplantation in children. The library targeted TCRbeta and was prepared with unique molecular identifiers. TCRdb passed the PCR reads through MiXCR, listing each CDR3 protein once. The repertoire holds just over 350,000 distinct CDR3 sequences, with roughly 14% as singletons. This CDR3 is built from 12 residues. The V and J ends lost 4 bases and 7 bases respectively, with 11 bases between them. CDR1 and CDR2 (germline): SGHVS, FNYEAQ. Sequencing was performed on PBMCs, taken from the stem cell graft. V gene TRBV7-6 combines with J gene TRBJ2-7; no reliable D call. This TCR came from a human donor who donated a stem cell graft to a child with Fanconi anemia. CDR3 nucleotides: TGTGCCAGCAGCTCCGGTCCGTTGGAGCAGTACTTC. It yields the protein CASSSGPLEQYF.